This T cell receptor (beta chain) was recovered during a study of T-cell memory formation after mild COVID-19. From the 5' RACE reads, TCRdb called clonotypes with MiXCR, one entry per CDR3 protein. This sample has approximately 570,000 distinct CDR3 sequences, with roughly 18% found just once. Study results and caveats: There were some responding clones in pre-infection memory, which suggested that cross-reactive memory had joined. Largely, contracting CD4+ clones fell within CM and EM, and contracting CD8+ clones within EMRA. CD4/CD8 balance held among clones contracting day 15 to 85, and later expanders leaned CD4+. Nothing showed for sure that second-wave clones peaking on day 37 were SARS-CoV-2 specific.

This clonotype was observed many times. What it binds is not known. This TCR came from an adult woman who had mild COVID-19 (a few samples of this study predate the infection). Cell type and time point are not known. The sample taken for sequencing was PBMCs or a T cell subset sorted from them (not recorded which).

In DNA form, the CDR3 reads TGTGCCACCAGTGTCGGGACTAGCGGGAGGTACGAGCAGTACTTC. It encodes CATSVGTSGRYEQYF. V and J are TRBV24-1 and TRBJ2-7, with 15 bases matching TRBD2. The CDR3 totals 15 residues. CDR1 and CDR2 (germline): KGHDR, SFDVKD. J was trimmed by 4 bases and V by 5 bases; bases with no gene match: 2.